This TCR beta chain is drawn from a study of cytomegalovirus exposure and HLA in healthy donors. PCR used 60 Vbeta primers and 13 Jbeta primers. Profiling relied on immunoSEQ multiplex PCR, and the TCRdb table lists in-frame clones only, not all of them. Here the sample spans about 120,000 clones, 80% being singletons. Trimming removed 4 bases at V and 2 bases at J, with 9 bases between. There are 13 residues in the CDR3. Germline V gene lookup returns CDR1 MDHEN and CDR2 SYDVKM. With regard to this clone: What it binds is not known.

Study-wide results and caveats: Prior analysis indicated that the majority of TCR beta V segments exhibited productivity approximately 90% or approximately 30% of the time. The study had only CMV serostatus as immune exposure information.

The chain links TRBV28 to TRBJ2-7, with a tentative D call TRBD2 (5 bases). This TCR came from a man in his forties or fifties in good health and CMV-seronegative. Sequencing input: PBMCs. The CDR3 loop reads CASSSRGPYEQYF. The CDR3 DNA reads TGTGCCAGCAGTTCTCGGGGTCCCTACGAGCAGTACTTC. Based on the CDR3 plus reference TRBV28 and TRBJ2-7, the full variable domain is DVKVTQSSRYLVKRTGEKVFLECVQDMDHENMFWYRQDPGLGLRLIYFSYDVKMKEKGDIPEGYSVSREKKERFSLILESASTNQTSMYLCASSSRGPYEQYFGPGTRLTVT.